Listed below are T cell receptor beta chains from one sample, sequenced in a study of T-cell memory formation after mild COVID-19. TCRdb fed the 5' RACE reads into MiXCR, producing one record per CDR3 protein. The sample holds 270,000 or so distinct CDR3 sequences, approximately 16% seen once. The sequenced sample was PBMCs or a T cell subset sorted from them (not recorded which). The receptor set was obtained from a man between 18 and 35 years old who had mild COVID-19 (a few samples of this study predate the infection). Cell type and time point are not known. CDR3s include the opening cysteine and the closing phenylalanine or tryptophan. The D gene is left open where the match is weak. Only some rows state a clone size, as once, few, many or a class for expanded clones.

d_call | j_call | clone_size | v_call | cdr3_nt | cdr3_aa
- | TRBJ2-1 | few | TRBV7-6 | TGTGCCAGCAGAGGTCGGGGGTCCTCCGAGCAGTTCTTC | CASRGRGSSEQFF
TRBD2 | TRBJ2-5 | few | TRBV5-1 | TGCGCCAGCAGCACAGGGACTAGGCAAGAGACCCAGTACTTC | CASSTGTRQETQYF
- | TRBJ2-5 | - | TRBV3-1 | TGTGCCAGCAGCCAATACGGGACTCAGTCGGAGACCCAGTACTTC | CASSQYGTQSETQYF
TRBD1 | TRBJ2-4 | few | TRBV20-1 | TGCAGTGCTGGGACAGAAAACATTCAGTACTTC | CSAGTENIQYF
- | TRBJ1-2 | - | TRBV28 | TGTGCCAGCAGTTTTGGTGCAGCATCCTATGGCTACACCTTC | CASSFGAASYGYTF
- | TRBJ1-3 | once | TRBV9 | TGTGCCAGCAGCGCGGGGACTCTCTACTCTGGAAACACCATATATTTT | CASSAGTLYSGNTIYF
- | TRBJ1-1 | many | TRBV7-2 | TGTGCCAGCAGCTTATACGGGAACACTGAAGCTTTCTTT | CASSLYGNTEAFF
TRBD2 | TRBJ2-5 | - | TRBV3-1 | TGTGCCAGCAGCCCCGCCGAGGGGCGGGGGACCTTCCAAGAGACCCAGTACTTC | CASSPAEGRGTFQETQYF
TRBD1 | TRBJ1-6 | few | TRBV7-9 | TGTGCCAGCAGACTGACAGGGAAGGATTCACCCCTCCACTTT | CASRLTGKDSPLHF
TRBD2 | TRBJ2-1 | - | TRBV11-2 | TGTGCCAGCAGCCCCGAGACTAGCGGGGGGTACAATGAGCAGTTCTTC | CASSPETSGGYNEQFF
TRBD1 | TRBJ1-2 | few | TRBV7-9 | TGTGCCAGCAGCTTTTCGGGACTAGGGACAGTCTATGGCTACACCTTC | CASSFSGLGTVYGYTF
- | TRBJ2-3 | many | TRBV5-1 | TGCGCCAGCAGCACTGCCCGGGATACGCAGTATTTT | CASSTARDTQYF
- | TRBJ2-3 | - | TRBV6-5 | TGTGCCAGCAGGAGTGTCAGTGGGAGCACAGATACGCAGTATTTT | CASRSVSGSTDTQYF
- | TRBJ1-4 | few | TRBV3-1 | TGTGCCAGCAGCCTGGCAGGCCCGAATGAAAAACTGTTTTTT | CASSLAGPNEKLFF
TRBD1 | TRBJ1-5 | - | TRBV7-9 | TGTGCCAGCAGCCCGTCCGGGACAGGGTTCGGTCAGCCCCAGCATTTT | CASSPSGTGFGQPQHF
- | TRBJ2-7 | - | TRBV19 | TGTGCCACCAAGAGACCCGACGGGTACGAGCAGTACTTC | CATKRPDGYEQYF
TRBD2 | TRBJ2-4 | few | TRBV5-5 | TGTGCCAGCAGCTCCGGGACTAGCGGGGCCCTGGACATTCAGTACTTC | CASSSGTSGALDIQYF
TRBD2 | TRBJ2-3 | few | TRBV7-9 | TGTGCCAGCAGCTCAGAACTACTAGCGCCGGACACAGATACGCAGTATTTT | CASSSELLAPDTDTQYF
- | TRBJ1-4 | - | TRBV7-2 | TGTGCCAGCAGCTTAGCTACGGTTCAGGCCGAGGATGAAAAACTGTTTTTT | CASSLATVQAEDEKLFF
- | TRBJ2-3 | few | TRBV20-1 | TGCAGTGCTACAGGGGTTTGGGCCGATACGCAGTATTTT | CSATGVWADTQYF